The subject of this entry is one T cell receptor (beta chain). V gave up 1 base and J gave up 4 bases, with 13 bases separating them. This CDR3 is built from 15 residues. Germline CDR1 and CDR2: LGHNA and YSLEER. This entry is derived from a study of blood T cell repertoires in COVID-19. In the study overall: The United States, Italy and Spain were the sources of the acute and convalescent COVID-19 samples. The analysed material was cDNA or gDNA that came from T cells, B-cell-depleted T cells, or PBMCs.

The data were produced by immunoSEQ multiplex PCR, yet TCRdb's version contains in-frame clones alone and is incomplete. The table records fewer than 300,000 clones, roughly 90% of them present only once. This clonotype was sampled from a man younger than 30 with active or convalescent COVID-19. The chain has TRBV4-3 and TRBJ1-2; D not certain. Sequences were obtained from peripheral blood. This CDR3 is CASSQGAPLGYGYTF. CDR3 DNA sequence: TGCGCCAGCAGCCAAGGGGCCCCGTTAGGCTATGGCTACACCTTC.